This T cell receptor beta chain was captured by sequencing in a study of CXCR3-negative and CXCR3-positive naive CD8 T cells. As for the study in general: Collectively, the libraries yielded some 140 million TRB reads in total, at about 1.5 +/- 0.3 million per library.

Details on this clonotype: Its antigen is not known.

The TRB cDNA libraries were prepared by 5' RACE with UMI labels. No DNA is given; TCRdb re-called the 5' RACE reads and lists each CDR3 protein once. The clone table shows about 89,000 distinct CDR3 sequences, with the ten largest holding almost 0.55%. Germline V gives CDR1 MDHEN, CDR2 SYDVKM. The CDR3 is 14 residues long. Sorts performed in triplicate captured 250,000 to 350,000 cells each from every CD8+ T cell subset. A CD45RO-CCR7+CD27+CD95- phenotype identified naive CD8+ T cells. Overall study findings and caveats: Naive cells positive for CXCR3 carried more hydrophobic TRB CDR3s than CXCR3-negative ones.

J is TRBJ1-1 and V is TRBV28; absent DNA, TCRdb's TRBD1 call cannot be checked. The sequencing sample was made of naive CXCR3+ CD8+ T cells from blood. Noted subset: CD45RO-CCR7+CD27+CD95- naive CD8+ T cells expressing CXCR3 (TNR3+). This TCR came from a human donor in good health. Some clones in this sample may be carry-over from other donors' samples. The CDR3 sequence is CASSVAGANTEAFF.